This T cell receptor beta chain appears in the sequencing data of a study of T-cell memory formation after mild COVID-19. General study points: Certain responding clones were present in pre-infection memory, suggesting participation of cross-reactive memory.

TCR alpha and TCR beta cDNA libraries carrying sample barcodes and UMIs were produced by 5'RACE using constant-segment primers. TCRdb reprocessed the 5' RACE reads via MiXCR and lists one record per CDR3 protein. The table records some 270,000 distinct CDR3 sequences, roughly 15% of them present only once. Comments on this clonotype: Its antigen is currently unknown.

Sample: PBMCs or a T cell subset sorted from them (not recorded which). The TCR was taken from an adult woman who had mild COVID-19 (a few samples of this study predate the infection). Cell type and time point are not known.

The CDR3 DNA reads TGCGCCAGCAGACCCGGACAGGGTAGGGTGAACACTGAAGCTTTCTTT. Its translation: CASRPGQGRVNTEAFF. The V call is TRBV5-1, the J call TRBJ1-1, with 8 nucleotides matching TRBD1. The ends lost 5 bases at V and 0 bases at J; junction bases unmatched: 9. Germline V gene data show CDR1 as SGHRS and CDR2 as YFSETQ. CDR3 length: 16 amino acids.